Each of the 24 T cell receptor beta chains below was sequenced from the same sample in a study of T cell changes during pregnancy in multiple sclerosis. The table came from immunoSEQ multiplex PCR; TCRdb's copy has only in-frame clones and leaves some out. The data show about 36,000 clones, 70% to 90% seen once. The sample was CD8+ T cells from peripheral blood mononuclear cells, taken in the third trimester of pregnancy. All receptors derive from a female donor with multiple sclerosis, enrolled in a pregnancy study.

This chain connects TRBV2 to TRBJ2-1; D is possibly TRBD2 (5 bases). CDR3 length equals 14 residues. Germline V gene sequence: CDR1 SNHLY, CDR2 FYNNEI. Trimming took off 1 base at V and 8 bases at J, with 12 bases between the two ends. The CDR3 protein is CASSEEPSIYEQFF. CDR3 sequence (DNA): TGTGCCAGCAGTGAAGAGCCTAGCATCTATGAGCAGTTCTTC.

J is TRBJ2-5 and V is TRBV11-3; 8 bases agree with TRBD2. Germline values: CDR1 SGHNT, CDR2 YENEEA. This CDR3 is built from 17 residues. With 4 bases clipped from V and 0 bases from J, the junction kept 10 bases outside the gene matches. CDR3 region: CASSSGRGGGYQETQYF. CDR3 sequence (DNA): TGTGCCAGCAGCTCCGGGCGGGGCGGGGGGTACCAAGAGACCCAGTACTTC.

Of note for this clone: Different DNA sequences within this sample yield the same CDR3. The CDR3 nucleotides are TGCGCCAGCAGCCAAGAAAGGGGGGGCGCAGATACGCAGTATTTT. Translating it yields CASSQERGGADTQYF. The chain has TRBV4-3 and TRBJ2-3; tentatively, D is TRBD2 (7 bases). Germline loops: CDR1 LGHNA, CDR2 YSLEER. CDR3 size: 15 residues. V was pared by 0 bases and J by 4 bases, with 11 bases between.

This chain connects TRBV4-2 to TRBJ1-1, with 8 bases aligning to TRBD1. There are 15 residues in the CDR3. Germline V CDR1 and CDR2: LGHNA, YNFKEQ. Trimming at V came to 4 bases and at J to 3 bases, leaving 7 bases not matched to a gene. CDR3 in amino acids: CASSLPGQVDTEAFF. Here the CDR3 DNA reads TGTGCCAGCAGCCTACCGGGACAGGTAGACACTGAAGCTTTCTTT.

This chain links TRBV19 with TRBJ1-2, with D hard to call. Germline values: CDR1 LNHDA, CDR2 SQIVND (reference sequence). The CDR3 is made up of 15 amino acids. Trimming cost V 2 bases and J 4 bases, with 14 bases left between them. The CDR3 nucleotides are TGTGCCAGTAGTATACGGCAGGCCCTTCTCTATGGCTACACCTTC. Protein sequence: CASSIRQALLYGYTF.

The CDR3 sequence is CASSIGGAGNQPQHF. In DNA form, the CDR3 reads TGTGCCAGTAGTATTGGGGGCGCGGGCAATCAGCCCCAGCATTTT. The rearrangement links TRBV19 to TRBJ1-5; a possible D gene is TRBD1 (6 bases). The CDR3 covers 15 residues. The V end lost 3 bases, the J end lost 2 bases, and 11 bases lay between the germline ends. Germline assignment: CDR1 LNHDA and CDR2 SQIVND (reference sequence). Filled out from reference TRBV19 and TRBJ1-5, the complete variable domain reads DGGITQSPKYLFRKEGQNVTLSCEQNLNHDAMYWYRQDPGQGLRLIYYSQIVNDFQKGDIAEGYSVSREKKESFPLTVTSAQKNPTAFYLCASSIGGAGNQPQHFGDGTRLSIL.

Turning to this clone: This may be a read error: a much more frequent sequence differs by one nucleotide. Other DNA sequences of this sample code for an identical CDR3. V gene TRBV6-1 combines with J gene TRBJ2-1; 12 bases are shared with TRBD2. Germline values: CDR1 MNHNS, CDR2 SASEGT. J was trimmed by 4 bases and V by 2 bases; bases with no gene match: 0. The CDR3 contains 15 residues. CDR3: CASSETSGGYNEQFF. The CDR3 nucleotides are TGTGCCAGCAGTGAAACTAGCGGGGGGTACAATGAGCAGTTCTTC.

This chain joins TRBV7-9 and TRBJ2-7, with 7 bases aligning to TRBD2. CDR3 size: 14 residues. The junction had 7 bases not matched to a gene; V was cut back by 5 bases and J by 3 bases. Germline loops: CDR1 SEHNR, CDR2 FQNEAQ (reference sequence). The CDR3 DNA reads as TGTGCCAGCAGCCGGACTAGTTTGGGCTACGAGCAGTACTTC. This gives the protein CASSRTSLGYEQYF.

This clone was counted a few times. The V and J genes are TRBV5-8 and TRBJ2-7; TRBD1 aligns across 7 bases. CDR1 and CDR2 (germline): SGHTS, YDEGEE. After removal of 5 bases from V and 3 bases from J, the junction contained 5 bases not matched to a gene. The CDR3 is 13 amino acids. Here the CDR3 reads CASSPDRNYEQYF. The CDR3 coding sequence is TGTGCCAGCAGTCCGGACAGGAACTACGAGCAGTACTTC.

J is TRBJ2-1 and V is TRBV5-1; 12 bases align to TRBD2. The CDR3 loop spans 15 amino acids. V dropped 4 bases and J dropped 8; count of bases not matched to a gene: 7. Germline CDR1 is SGHRS and CDR2 is YFSETQ. The CDR3 DNA reads TGCGCCAGCAGCACAAGACTAGCGGGGGCCCATGAGCAGTTCTTC. It is translated as CASSTRLAGAHEQFF.

The genes are TRBV10-3 and TRBJ1-1; 9 bases fit TRBD1. CDR1 and CDR2 (germline): ENHRY, SYGVKD. The CDR3 is 14 amino acids. The junction had 9 bases not matched to a gene; V was cut back by 6 bases and J by 7 bases. CDR3: CAIRSRDRAVEAFF. The CDR3 nucleotides read TGTGCCATCAGGAGCCGGGACAGGGCGGTTGAAGCTTTCTTT.

This clone occurred once. The chain employs TRBV11-2 and TRBJ2-5; 12 bases are shared with TRBD2. Trimming removed 3 bases from V and 5 bases from J; junction bases left unmatched: 4. The CDR3 extends over 15 amino acids. The germline CDR1 and CDR2 sequences are SGHAT and FQNNGV. CDR3 in DNA: TGTGCCAGCAGCTTGTCAACTAGCGGGGGGGAGACCCAGTACTTC. This codes for CASSLSTSGGETQYF.

The chain employs TRBV6-1 and TRBJ2-1; D is unclear. CDR3 length: 15 residues. V was clipped by 7 bases and J by 6 bases, with 19 bases between them. Germline CDR1 reads MNHNS; CDR2 reads SASEGT. CDR3 region: CASILGRRSTNEQFF. The CDR3 DNA follows: TGTGCCAGCATTCTCGGCCGACGGAGTACCAATGAGCAGTTCTTC.

The chain links TRBV16 to TRBJ1-3; D remains ambiguous. V was shortened by 3 bases and J by 0 bases, with 15 bases between the two germline ends. The CDR3 totals 17 residues. In germline, CDR1 is KGHSY, CDR2 FQNENV. The CDR3 region is CASSHEIEASSGNTIYF. The CDR3 coding sequence is TGTGCCAGCAGCCATGAGATAGAAGCGAGCTCTGGAAACACCATATATTTT. Combining the CDR3 with reference TRBV16 and TRBJ1-3 gives the whole variable domain GEEVAQTPKHLVRGEGQKAKLYCAPIKGHSYVFWYQQVLKNEFKFLISFQNENVFDETGMPKERFSAKCLPNSPCSLEIQATKLEDSAVYFCASSHEIEASSGNTIYFGEGSWLTVV.

CDR3 amino acids: CASSLSMGRTDTQYF. The DNA of the CDR3 is TGTGCCAGCAGTTTATCGATGGGGCGCACAGATACGCAGTATTTT. The chain has TRBV27 and TRBJ2-3; tentatively, D is TRBD1 (5 bases). Deletions cut 0 bases from V and 1 base from J, with 8 bases between. The CDR3 spans 15 residues. Looked up from germline, CDR1 is MNHEY and CDR2 is SMNVEV (reference sequence).

This chain's CDR3 is CASSRPGWNTEAFF. The CDR3 DNA sequence: TGTGCCAGCAGCCGACCGGGATGGAACACTGAAGCTTTCTTT. The genes are TRBV11-1 and TRBJ1-1; D is undetermined. The germline V gene encodes CDR1 SGHAT and CDR2 FQDESV (reference sequence). With 5 bases removed from V and 1 base from J, the gap between germline ends came to 11 bases. This CDR3 spans 14 amino acids.

The chain couples TRBV5-4 to TRBJ2-5, with 11 bases matching TRBD2. Germline trimming cut 2 bases from V and 4 bases from J; bases unmatched to any gene: 1. CDR1 is SGHNT and CDR2 is YYREEE in the germline V gene (reference sequence). The CDR3 is 14 residues long. The CDR3 reads CASSFGTSGETQYF. The CDR3 DNA sequence: TGTGCCAGCAGCTTCGGGACTAGCGGAGAGACCCAGTACTTC. The variable domain in full, completed from reference TRBV5-4 and TRBJ2-5, reads ETGVTQSPTHLIKTRGQQVTLRCSSQSGHNTVSWYQQALGQGPQFIFQYYREEENGRGNFPPRFSGLQFPNYSSELNVNALELDDSALYLCASSFGTSGETQYFGPGTRLLVL.

This chain connects TRBV4-1 to TRBJ2-7, with D possibly matching TRBD2 (6 bases). Germline V lookup: CDR1 MGHRA, CDR2 YSYEKL. Trimming took 6 bases from V and 5 from J, leaving 17 bases between them. The length of the CDR3 is 14 residues. The CDR3 sequence: CASRGAPGVDEQYF. CDR3 in DNA: TGCGCCAGCAGAGGGGCCCCGGGGGTCGACGAGCAGTACTTC.

The chain has TRBV29-1 and TRBJ2-2; possible D gene TRBD1, 6 bases. The germline V gene has CDR1 SQVTM and CDR2 ANQGSEA. Trimming took 2 bases from V and 6 from J, leaving 19 bases between them. The CDR3 length is 16 residues. The CDR3: CSVETGRGEYSGELFF. In DNA form, the CDR3 reads TGCAGCGTTGAAACGGGCAGGGGAGAGTACTCCGGGGAGCTGTTTTTT.

The chain uses TRBV5-1 and TRBJ1-1; D ambiguous. The CDR3 runs to 12 residues. Trimming removed 2 bases from V and 1 base from J, with 3 bases in between. Germline CDR1 and CDR2: SGHRS and YFSETQ. CDR3 nucleotides: TGCGCCAGCAGCTTCGGGAACACTGAAGCTTTCTTT. It encodes CASSFGNTEAFF.

V usage is TRBV4-3 and J usage is TRBJ1-3; D remains ambiguous. V lost 1 base, J lost 0 bases, and 7 bases lay in between. Germline V gene sequence: CDR1 LGHNA, CDR2 YSLEER. The CDR3 sequence is 15 residues long. CDR3 region: CASSQVMASGNTIYF. In DNA, the CDR3 is TGCGCCAGCAGCCAAGTGATGGCCTCTGGAAACACCATATATTTT.

The chain employs TRBV27 and TRBJ2-1; a weak D match, TRBD2 (6 bases). Germline lookup yields CDR1 MNHEY and CDR2 SMNVEV (reference sequence). V lost 2 bases and J lost 8, with 13 bases in between. The CDR3 is made up of 14 amino acids. The CDR3 protein is CASSLGGRIYEQFF. The CDR3 nucleotides read TGTGCCAGCAGTTTAGGGGGGAGGATCTATGAGCAGTTCTTC.

The chain recombines TRBV7-3 with TRBJ1-1, with 7 bases identical to TRBD1. This CDR3 has 15 residues. The trim removed 5 bases at V and 0 bases at J, leaving 6 bases unmatched. Germline CDR1 is SGHTA and CDR2 is FQGTGA. The CDR3 sequence is CASSTGQFMNTEAFF. CDR3 sequence (DNA): TGTGCCAGCAGCACGGGACAGTTCATGAACACTGAAGCTTTCTTT.

The CDR3 loop reads CASTPGLHYNEQFF. For the CDR3, the DNA is TGTGCCAGCACCCCGGGACTGCACTACAATGAGCAGTTCTTC. The V gene is TRBV7-9, the J gene TRBJ2-1; D is perhaps TRBD2 (6 bases). Between the trimmed V and J ends, which lost 7 bases and 3 bases, there was a span of 13 bases. Germline loops: CDR1 SEHNR, CDR2 FQNEAQ (reference sequence). This CDR3 is built from 14 residues. Full variable domain (rest looked up from reference TRBV7-9 and TRBJ2-1): DTGVSQNPRHKITKRGQNVTFRCDPISEHNRLYWYRQTLGQGPEFLTYFQNEAQLEKSRLLSDRFSAERPKGSFSTLEIQRTEQGDSAMYLCASTPGLHYNEQFFGPGTRLTVL.